Sequencing of this T cell receptor (beta chain) was carried out in a study of vaccination and CD4 T cells after COVID-19. At the level of the study: Control cultures used a CEFX viral epitope pool, an HIV-1 Nef peptide pool, or no peptide.

Trimming took off 6 bases at V and 2 bases at J, with 16 bases between the two ends. CDR1 is SQVTM, CDR2 ANQGSEA, per germline. The length of the CDR3 is 14 residues. Sequenced with the Oncomine TCR Beta short-read assay was DNA taken from cultured CD4+ T cells. Investigators obtained genomic DNA by extraction from cultured CD4+ T cells. TCRdb reprocessed the PCR reads via MiXCR and lists one record per CDR3 protein. The sample includes around 20,000 distinct CDR3 sequences, about 38% of them seen just once. Treatment given: roughly ten-day PBMC culture with coronavirus spike peptide pools or control peptides (ViraFEST assay). In the case of this clonotype: Its target is not known.

This clonotype was sampled from a human donor who received a COVID-19 vaccine. Here the sequenced sample was CD4+ T cells from blood, cultured in vitro, taken before SARS-CoV-2 vaccination. The rearrangement uses TRBV29-1 and TRBJ1-1; D unclear. CDR3 nucleotides: TGCAGCGTGTCCGCACAACCCATAAACACTGAAGCTTTCTTT. Its protein is CSVSAQPINTEAFF.